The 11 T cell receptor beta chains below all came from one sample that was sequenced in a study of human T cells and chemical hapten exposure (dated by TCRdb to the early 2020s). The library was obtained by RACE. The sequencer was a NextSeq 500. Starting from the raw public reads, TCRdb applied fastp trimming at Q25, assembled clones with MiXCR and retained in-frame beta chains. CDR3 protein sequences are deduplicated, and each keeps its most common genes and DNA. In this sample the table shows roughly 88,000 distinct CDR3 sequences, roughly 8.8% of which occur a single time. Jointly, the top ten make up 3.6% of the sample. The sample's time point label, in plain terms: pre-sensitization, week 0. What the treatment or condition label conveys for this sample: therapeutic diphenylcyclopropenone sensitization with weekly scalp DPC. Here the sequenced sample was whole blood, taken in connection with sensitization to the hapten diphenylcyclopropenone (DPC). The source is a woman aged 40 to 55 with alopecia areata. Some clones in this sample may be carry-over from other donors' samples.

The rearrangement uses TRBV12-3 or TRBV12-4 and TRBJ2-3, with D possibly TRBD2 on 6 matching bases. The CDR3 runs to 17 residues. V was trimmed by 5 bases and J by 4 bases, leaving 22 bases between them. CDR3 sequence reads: CASSTSGTAQWADTQYF. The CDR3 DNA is TGTGCCAGCAGTACCTCCGGGACTGCTCAATGGGCAGATACGCAGTATTTT.

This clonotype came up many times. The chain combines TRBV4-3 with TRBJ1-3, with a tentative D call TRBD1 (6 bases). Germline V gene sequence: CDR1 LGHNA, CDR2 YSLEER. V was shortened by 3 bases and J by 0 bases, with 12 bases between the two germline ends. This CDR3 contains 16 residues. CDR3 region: CASSQDTGFSGNTIYF. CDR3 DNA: TGCGCCAGCAGCCAGGACACAGGGTTCTCTGGAAACACCATATATTTT.

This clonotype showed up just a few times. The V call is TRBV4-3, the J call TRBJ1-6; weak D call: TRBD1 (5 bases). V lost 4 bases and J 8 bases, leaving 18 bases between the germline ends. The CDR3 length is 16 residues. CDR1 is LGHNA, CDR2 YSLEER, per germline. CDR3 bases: TGCGCCAGCAGCCCCTCCCGGGGGTTAGGGGATTCACCCCTCCACTTT. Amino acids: CASSPSRGLGDSPLHF.

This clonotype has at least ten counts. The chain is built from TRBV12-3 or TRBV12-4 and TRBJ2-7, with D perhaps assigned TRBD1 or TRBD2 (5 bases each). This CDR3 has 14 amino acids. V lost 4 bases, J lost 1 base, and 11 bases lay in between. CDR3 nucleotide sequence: TGTGCCAGCAGTTCCCTCAGGGAGTCCTACGAGCAGTACTTC. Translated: CASSSLRESYEQYF.

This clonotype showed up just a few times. CDR3 coding DNA: TGTGCCACCACTGAGGCCGGGGAGCTGTTTTTT. Its translation: CATTEAGELFF. This chain joins TRBV6-2 or TRBV6-3 and TRBJ2-2; D unresolved. The length of the CDR3 is 11 residues. Trimming removed 10 bases at V and 6 bases at J, with 9 bases between. Germline V gene data show CDR1 as MNHEY and CDR2 as SVGEGT.

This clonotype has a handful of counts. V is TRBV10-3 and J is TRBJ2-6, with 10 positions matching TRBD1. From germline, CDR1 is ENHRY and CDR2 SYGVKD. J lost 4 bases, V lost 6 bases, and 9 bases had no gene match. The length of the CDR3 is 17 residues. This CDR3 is CAISSGTGDRGANVLTF. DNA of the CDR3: TGTGCCATCAGCTCCGGGACAGGGGATAGAGGGGCCAACGTCCTGACTTTC.

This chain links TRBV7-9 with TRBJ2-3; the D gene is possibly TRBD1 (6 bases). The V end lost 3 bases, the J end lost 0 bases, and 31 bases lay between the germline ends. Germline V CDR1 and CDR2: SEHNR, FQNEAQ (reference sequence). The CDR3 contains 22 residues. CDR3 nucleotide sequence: TGTGCCAGCAGCTTGAAGACAGGATTTTATGGGAAATTCCGAACTAGCACAGATACGCAGTATTTT. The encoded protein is CASSLKTGFYGKFRTSTDTQYF.

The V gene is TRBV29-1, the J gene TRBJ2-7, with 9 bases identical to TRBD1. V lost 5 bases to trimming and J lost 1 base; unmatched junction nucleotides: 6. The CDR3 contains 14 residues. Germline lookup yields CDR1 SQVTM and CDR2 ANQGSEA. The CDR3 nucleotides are TGCAGCGTTCTCGGGACAGGGCCATCCTACGAGCAGTACTTC. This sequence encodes CSVLGTGPSYEQYF.

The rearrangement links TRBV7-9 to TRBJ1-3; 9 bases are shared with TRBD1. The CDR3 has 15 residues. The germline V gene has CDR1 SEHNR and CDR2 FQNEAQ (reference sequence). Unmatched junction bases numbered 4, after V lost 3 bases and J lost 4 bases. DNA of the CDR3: TGTGCCAGCAGCTTCCCCGGGACAGGGGGAAACACCATATATTTT. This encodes CASSFPGTGGNTIYF.

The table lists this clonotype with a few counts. The CDR3: CASSYGENTEAFF. CDR3 nucleotide sequence: TGTGCCAGCAGTTATGGAGAGAACACTGAAGCTTTCTTT. The V and J genes are TRBV6-5 and TRBJ1-1; the D is unclear. V gave up 3 bases and J gave up 1 base, with 6 bases separating them. The germline V gene has CDR1 MNHEY and CDR2 SVGAGI. CDR3 length: 13 amino acids.

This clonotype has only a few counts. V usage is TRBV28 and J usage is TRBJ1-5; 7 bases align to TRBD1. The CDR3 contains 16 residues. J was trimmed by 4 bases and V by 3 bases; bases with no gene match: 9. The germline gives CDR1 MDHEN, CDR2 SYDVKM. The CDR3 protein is CASSFGGQAVNQPQHF. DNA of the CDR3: TGTGCCAGCAGTTTCGGAGGACAGGCCGTTAATCAGCCCCAGCATTTT. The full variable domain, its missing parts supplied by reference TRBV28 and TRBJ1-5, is DVKVTQSSRYLVKRTGEKVFLECVQDMDHENMFWYRQDPGLGLRLIYFSYDVKMKEKGDIPEGYSVSREKKERFSLILESASTNQTSMYLCASSFGGQAVNQPQHFGDGTRLSIL.